The 8 T cell receptor beta chains below come from one sample, sequenced in a study of blood T cell repertoires in COVID-19. Produced via immunoSEQ multiplex PCR; TCRdb's table is partial and in-frame only. The repertoire holds some 290,000 clones, with around 87% as singletons. Sequencing was performed on peripheral blood. All receptors come from a woman aged 35 to 49 with COVID-19, enrolled during active disease.

The chain couples TRBV11-3 to TRBJ2-1; possibly TRBD1 for D (5 bases). V was pared by 6 bases and J by 9 bases, with 12 bases between. This CDR3 is 12 amino acids long. Germline assignment: CDR1 SGHNT and CDR2 YENEEA. The CDR3 region is CASRGASSEQFF. CDR3 nucleotide sequence: TGTGCCAGCAGAGGGGCGTCCAGTGAGCAGTTCTTC.

The CDR3 loop is CSVVQEGALKGYTF. The CDR3 bases are TGCAGCGTTGTCCAAGAGGGTGCTTTGAAGGGCTACACCTTC. The chain carries TRBV29-1 and TRBJ1-2, with D uncertain. The CDR3 has 14 residues. V was cut by 4 bases and J by 8 bases, with 20 bases left in between. Per the germline V gene, CDR1 is SQVTM and CDR2 is ANQGSEA. The full variable domain, completed using reference TRBV29-1 and TRBJ1-2, is SAVISQKPSRDICQRGTSLTIQCQVDSQVTMMFWYRQQPGQSLTLIATANQGSEATYESGFVIDKFPISRPNLTFSTLTVSNMSPEDSSIYLCSVVQEGALKGYTFGSGTRLTVV.

V is TRBV5-1 and J is TRBJ2-5; the D gene is possibly TRBD2 (5 bases). Trimming shortened V by 0 bases and J by 5 bases, and 11 bases separated the two germline ends. The germline V gene encodes CDR1 SGHRS and CDR2 YFSETQ. CDR3 size: 14 residues. The CDR3 spells CASSLEPSLETQYF. In DNA, the CDR3 is TGCGCCAGCAGCTTGGAGCCTAGCCTGGAGACCCAGTACTTC.

J is TRBJ1-5 and V is TRBV6-2 or TRBV6-3; 8 nucleotides align to TRBD1. The CDR3 has 14 amino acids. Germline CDR1 reads MNHEY; CDR2 reads SVGEGT. Losses at the gene ends were 2 bases for V and 7 bases for J; bases not matched to a gene: 4. The DNA of the CDR3 is TGTGCCAGCAGTTACACAGGGGGGAGGCAGCCCCAGCATTTT. Its translation is CASSYTGGRQPQHF.

This chain uses TRBV11-3 with TRBJ2-2, with a weak D call TRBD2 (6 bases). The V end was cut by 5 bases, the J end by 4 bases, with 11 bases between. Per germline, CDR1 SGHNT and CDR2 YENEEA. The CDR3 consists of 14 residues. The CDR3 DNA is TGTGCCAGCAGCCCCGGAGGGAGCACCGGGGAGCTGTTTTTT. Its protein is CASSPGGSTGELFF.

V gene TRBV6-5 combines with J gene TRBJ2-1, with 13 bases that match TRBD2. Germline CDR1 is MNHEY and CDR2 is SVGAGI. The CDR3 runs to 15 residues. Trimming removed 5 bases from V and 4 bases from J; junction bases left unmatched: 2. CDR3 sequence: CASSKGLAGYNEQFF. CDR3 nucleotide sequence: TGTGCCAGCAGTAAGGGACTAGCGGGATACAATGAGCAGTTCTTC.

The chain is built from TRBV23-1 and TRBJ2-7; 10 positions match TRBD2. Being an ORF, TRBV23-1 has a function that is uncertain. The CDR3 loop spans 16 amino acids. V dropped 0 bases and J dropped 7; count of bases not matched to a gene: 9. The CDR3 protein is CASSQSGLAETWEQYF. CDR3 coding DNA: TGCGCCAGCAGTCAATCTGGACTAGCGGAGACTTGGGAGCAGTACTTC.

The rearrangement uses TRBV30 and TRBJ1-2; a possible D gene is TRBD1 (6 bases). Germline assignment: CDR1 GTSNPN and CDR2 SVGIG (reference sequence). V was cut by 5 bases and J by 7 bases, with 17 bases left in between. CDR3 length equals 13 residues. CDR3: CAWALGGPGGYTF. For the CDR3, the DNA is TGTGCCTGGGCCTTGGGGGGGCCGGGTGGCTACACCTTC.